These 14 T cell receptor beta chains share one sample of origin, sequenced in a study of shared clonotypes between healthy human individuals. Sequencing was performed with immunoSEQ multiplex PCR; in TCRdb, only in-frame clones are kept and a portion is missing. The profile shows 950,000 to 1,200,000 clones, approximately 80% of them singletons. The source material was memory CD4+ T cells from PBMCs. Noted subset: CD45RA-negative fraction. The receptors stem from a man aged 18 to 30 in good health. Some clones in this sample may be carry-over from other donors' samples.

This chain links TRBV11-2 with TRBJ2-7; 11 positions agree with TRBD2. Trimming at V came to 4 bases and at J to 3 bases, leaving 5 bases not matched to a gene. The CDR3 consists of 15 residues. Germline V gene sequence: CDR1 SGHAT, CDR2 FQNNGV. The CDR3 coding sequence is TGTGCCAGCAGCTCACTAGCGGGAGATAACTACGAGCAGTACTTC. Its protein is CASSSLAGDNYEQYF.

This clone has a single count. The chain links TRBV6-6 to TRBJ1-1; TRBD1 is a possible D gene (5 bases). Trimming left V 7 bases short and J 4 bases short, with 13 bases between. CDR1 and CDR2 (germline): MNHNY, SVGAGI (reference sequence). CDR3 length: 13 residues. The CDR3 is CASKTGVGTEAFF. The CDR3 nucleotides read TGTGCCAGCAAAACGGGGGTGGGCACTGAAGCTTTCTTT.

This rearrangement joins TRBV9 to TRBJ2-3; D is uncertain. From germline, CDR1 is SGDLS and CDR2 YYNGEE. The CDR3 contains 13 residues. Trimming took off 1 base at V and 2 bases at J, with 5 bases between the two ends. The CDR3 loop reads CASSVTFTDTQYF. The DNA for the CDR3 is TGTGCCAGCAGCGTAACTTTCACAGATACGCAGTATTTT.

The chain is built from TRBV2 and TRBJ1-4; D not certain. The V gene lost 2 bases and the J gene lost 10 bases, with 14 bases spanning the gap. This CDR3 comprises 14 residues. The germline CDR1 and CDR2 sequences are SNHLY and FYNNEI. CDR3 protein: CASSERRVGGKLFF. In DNA form, the CDR3 reads TGTGCCAGCAGTGAACGGCGGGTAGGCGGAAAACTGTTTTTT.

The chain joins TRBV14 to TRBJ2-2; perhaps D is TRBD1 or TRBD2 (5 bases each). This CDR3 has 15 residues. V lost 1 base and J 4 bases, leaving 10 bases between the germline ends. Germline V gene lookup returns CDR1 SGHDN and CDR2 FVKESK. The CDR3 is CASSQAQGVTGELFF. In nucleotides, the CDR3 is TGTGCCAGCAGCCAAGCCCAGGGAGTCACCGGGGAGCTGTTTTTT.

The V call is TRBV28, the J call TRBJ2-1; TRBD2 might be the D (5 bases). Germline CDR1 is MDHEN and CDR2 is SYDVKM. V gave up 5 bases and J gave up 0 bases, with 14 bases separating them. The length of the CDR3 is 16 residues. The CDR3 DNA follows: TGTGCCAGCAGTGATCGTGACTACTACTCCTACAATGAGCAGTTCTTC. Residues: CASSDRDYYSYNEQFF.

The V call is TRBV5-6, the J call TRBJ1-3, with D hard to call. The CDR3 loop spans 15 amino acids. Germline CDR1 and CDR2: SGHDT and YYEEEE. The germline V and J ends were trimmed by 2 bases and 4 bases, with 13 bases remaining between them. The CDR3 loop is CASSLDGLSGNTIYF. The CDR3 DNA follows: TGTGCCAGCAGCTTAGACGGGCTCTCCGGAAACACCATATATTTT.

This clone has just a few counts. The chain combines TRBV5-1 with TRBJ1-1; D is perhaps TRBD1 (5 bases). Germline V gene lookup returns CDR1 SGHRS and CDR2 YFSETQ. The CDR3 has 15 residues. The V and J ends lost 4 bases and 1 base respectively, with 14 bases between them. This CDR3 is CASSGRGRTNTEAFF. CDR3 DNA: TGCGCCAGCAGCGGGAGGGGCAGAACGAACACTGAAGCTTTCTTT.

The sample holds one count of this clone. Being one base from a much bigger clone, this may be a read error. V and J are TRBV7-2 and TRBJ1-1; D not resolved. This CDR3 has 13 residues. Trimming pared 0 bases from V and 5 bases from J, leaving 7 bases between. CDR1 is SGHTA and CDR2 is FQGNSA in the germline V gene. This CDR3 is CASSLAVRTEAFF. The DNA of the CDR3 is TGTGCCAGCAGCTTAGCAGTGAGGACTGAAGCTTTCTTT.

This clone was counted only a few times. Other DNA sequences within the sample encode an identical CDR3. The chain couples TRBV19 to TRBJ2-7; 7 nucleotides agree with TRBD2. There are 15 residues in the CDR3. Unmatched junction bases numbered 7, after V lost 1 base and J lost 4 bases. Germline V lookup: CDR1 LNHDA, CDR2 SQIVND (reference sequence). CDR3 amino acids: CASSIVAGVGYEQYF. CDR3 sequence (DNA): TGTGCCAGTAGTATAGTGGCGGGAGTGGGTTACGAGCAGTACTTC.

A remark on this clone: A much more abundant neighbour one base away suggests this may be a read error. The rearrangement uses TRBV5-1 and TRBJ2-2; no clear D. The germline gives CDR1 SGHRS, CDR2 YFSETQ. Trimming took off 4 bases at V and 3 bases at J, with 10 bases between the two ends. The CDR3 length is 14 residues. In nucleotides, the CDR3 is TGCGCCAGCAGCCCTCGGTGGGACACCGGGGAGCTGTTTTTT. This encodes CASSPRWDTGELFF.

The J gene is TRBJ2-1, the V gene TRBV9; D is unresolved. Germline loops: CDR1 SGDLS, CDR2 YYNGEE. This CDR3 contains 17 residues. Trimming left V 3 bases short and J 1 base short, with 17 bases between. CDR3 bases: TGTGCCAGCAGCGCCCCACTAAATCGTAGGTCCTACAATGAGCAGTTCTTC. The encoded protein is CASSAPLNRRSYNEQFF.

The rearrangement joins TRBV5-1 to TRBJ1-4; TRBD1 aligns across 10 bases. This CDR3 is 15 amino acids long. Germline CDR1 SGHRS, CDR2 YFSETQ. Trimming took 4 bases from V and 6 from J; bases not matched to a gene: 6. The CDR3 sequence: CASSRSGTGDEKLFF. CDR3 nucleotide sequence: TGCGCCAGCAGCCGCTCCGGGACAGGGGATGAAAAACTGTTTTTT.

The chain joins TRBV7-3 to TRBJ2-5; 7 nucleotides match TRBD1. With V trimmed by 5 bases and J by 3 bases, 3 bases remained unmatched. The CDR3 is 13 amino acids. CDR1 and CDR2 from the germline V gene are SGHTA and FQGTGA. The DNA for the CDR3 is TGTGCCAGCAGCGCGGACAGGAAAGAGACCCAGTACTTC. It translates to CASSADRKETQYF. The complete variable domain, with remaining parts taken from reference TRBV7-3 and TRBJ2-5, reads GAGVSQTPSNKVTEKGKYVELRCDPISGHTALYWYRQSLGQGPEFLIYFQGTGAADDSGLPNDRFFAVRPEGSVSTLKIQRTERGDSAVYLCASSADRKETQYFGPGTRLLVL.